This entry lists 15 T cell receptor beta chains sequenced from one sample in a study of blood T cell repertoires in COVID-19 (dated by TCRdb to about 2020). The receptor library was made with the immunoSEQ multiplex PCR assay. Held by TCRdb, this immuneACCESS table contains in-frame sequences only and omits some clones. Under half of the omission traces to an unresolved V gene where checked; the cause of the rest is unknown. The sample contains 96,000 or so clones, about four fifths of them found a single time. The ten largest account for less than 6% of the sample. What was sequenced was peripheral blood. These receptors all come from a man of 80 years or more with COVID-19, enrolled during active disease.

The CDR3 spells CASTPGTGDSGNTIYF. DNA of the CDR3: TGTGCCAGCACCCCGGGCACAGGGGACTCTGGAAACACCATATATTTT. The V call is TRBV28, the J call TRBJ1-3; 7 positions agree with TRBD1. From germline, CDR1 is MDHEN and CDR2 SYDVKM. Trimming removed 7 bases from V and 0 bases from J; junction bases left unmatched: 9. This CDR3 region has 16 residues.

This clone was observed a single time. The V gene is TRBV3-1 (or the pseudogene TRBV3-2), the J gene TRBJ1-1; 9 nucleotides align to TRBD1. The germline gives CDR1 LGHDT, CDR2 YNNKEL (reference sequence). The junction had 9 bases not matched to a gene; V was cut back by 4 bases and J by 3 bases. This CDR3 comprises 16 residues. CDR3 protein: CASSRVWGQGDTEAFF. CDR3 DNA sequence: TGTGCCAGCAGCCGGGTCTGGGGACAGGGAGACACTGAAGCTTTCTTT.

The CDR3 is CAISATGTDYGYTF. The CDR3 DNA follows: TGTGCCATCAGTGCGACCGGGACAGATTATGGCTACACCTTC. The rearrangement joins TRBV10-3 to TRBJ1-2, with 7 bases identical to TRBD1. The CDR3 has 14 residues. CDR1 ENHRY and CDR2 SYGVKD come from the germline V gene. V shed 4 bases, J shed 5 bases, and the junction held 7 bases outside the gene matches.

The chain employs TRBV9 and TRBJ1-3; unclear D gene. Germline V gene data show CDR1 as SGDLS and CDR2 as YYNGEE. V lost 0 bases and J 3 bases, leaving 13 bases between the germline ends. The CDR3 loop spans 16 amino acids. The CDR3 loop is CASSVDPGVSGNTIYF. In DNA form, the CDR3 reads TGTGCCAGCAGCGTAGATCCCGGGGTCAGTGGAAACACCATATATTTT.

The gene calls are TRBV27 and TRBJ2-7, with D maybe TRBD1 (6 bases). V was pared by 5 bases and J by 3 bases, with 14 bases between. Germline CDR1 reads MNHEY; CDR2 reads SMNVEV (reference sequence). The CDR3 is made up of 14 amino acids. CDR3 residues: CASSTRTDHYEQYF. Here the CDR3 DNA reads TGTGCCAGCAGTACACGGACAGACCACTACGAGCAGTACTTC.

The chain recombines TRBV18 with TRBJ1-6; no clear D gene. Per germline, CDR1 KGHSH and CDR2 LQKENI. Deletions cut 5 bases from V and 7 bases from J, with 9 bases between. The CDR3 length is 13 residues. The CDR3 sequence: CASSAQENSPLHF. Written as DNA, the CDR3 is TGTGCCAGCTCAGCCCAGGAAAATTCACCCCTCCACTTT.

The chain joins TRBV2 to TRBJ2-7, with 11 bases aligning to TRBD2. CDR1 and CDR2 (germline): SNHLY, FYNNEI. The CDR3 totals 14 residues. Trimming cost V 7 bases and J 6 bases; bases outside gene matches: 8. The CDR3 reads CASNNGLAGGEQYF. The CDR3 DNA reads TGTGCCAGCAATAACGGACTAGCGGGCGGCGAGCAGTACTTC.

This chain joins TRBV30 and TRBJ1-1; TRBD1 aligns across 9 bases. Per germline, CDR1 GTSNPN and CDR2 SVGIG (reference sequence). The CDR3 totals 14 residues. V shed 2 bases and J 1 base; nucleotides not matched to a gene: 2. CDR3 sequence: CAWSLGQGNTEAFF. The CDR3 nucleotides are TGTGCCTGGAGTTTGGGACAGGGGAACACTGAAGCTTTCTTT.

CDR3 in amino acids: CASSRGGGGLATGELFF. CDR3 in DNA: TGTGCCAGCAGCCGCGGAGGGGGGGGGCTTGCCACCGGGGAGCTGTTTTTT. The chain employs TRBV7-2 and TRBJ2-2; possibly TRBD2 for D (7 bases). Per the germline V gene, CDR1 is SGHTA and CDR2 is FQGNSA. The CDR3 loop spans 17 amino acids. V lost 5 bases and J lost 4, with 20 bases in between.

The genes are TRBV24-1 and TRBJ2-2; a possible D gene is TRBD1 (5 bases). The V gene's germline CDR1 is KGHDR and CDR2 SFDVKD. The ends were cut back, 2 bases at V and 3 bases at J, with 21 bases in the middle. This CDR3 region has 19 residues. The CDR3, as DNA: TGTGCCACCAGTGATTCCTCTCTAGGGTGGGGCGTGGACACCGGGGAGCTGTTTTTT. Its translation is CATSDSSLGWGVDTGELFF.

This clone was recorded many times. V gene TRBV20-1 combines with J gene TRBJ1-2, with 7 bases fitting TRBD1. V lost 3 bases to trimming and J lost 2 bases; unmatched junction nucleotides: 6. The germline V gene has CDR1 DFQATT and CDR2 SNEGSKA (reference sequence). This CDR3 spans 14 amino acids. The CDR3 spells CSASPARGNYGYTF. The CDR3 DNA reads as TGCAGTGCTAGTCCCGCCAGGGGGAACTATGGCTACACCTTC.

V is TRBV12-3 or TRBV12-4 and J is TRBJ1-1, with D possibly matching TRBD1 (5 bases). The CDR3 consists of 13 residues. The V and J ends lost 5 bases and 1 base respectively, with 8 bases between them. The CDR3 protein is CASSRTQNTEAFF. DNA for the CDR3: TGTGCCAGCAGTAGGACACAGAACACTGAAGCTTTCTTT.

The V call is TRBV27, the J call TRBJ2-2; 9 bases map to TRBD1. Trimming removed 8 bases from V and 5 bases from J; junction bases left unmatched: 6. This CDR3 spans 14 amino acids. Germline V lookup: CDR1 MNHEY, CDR2 SMNVEV (reference sequence). CDR3 in amino acids: CASARDRVTGELFF. In DNA, the CDR3 is TGTGCCAGCGCCCGGGACAGGGTTACCGGGGAGCTGTTTTTT.

The chain carries TRBV27 and TRBJ2-5, with TRBD2 identical over 15 bases. This CDR3 spans 16 amino acids. V shed 6 bases and J 5 bases; nucleotides not matched to a gene: 7. CDR1 and CDR2 from the germline V gene are MNHEY and SMNVEV (reference sequence). CDR3 residues: CASSWTSGGAGETQYF. CDR3 DNA: TGTGCCAGCAGCTGGACTAGCGGGGGGGCTGGGGAGACCCAGTACTTC.

The V call is TRBV24-1, the J call TRBJ2-1; 7 bases are shared with TRBD2. The CDR3 is 17 residues long. The germline CDR1 and CDR2 sequences are KGHDR and SFDVKD. Trimming at V came to 7 bases and at J to 3 bases, leaving 14 bases not matched to a gene. The CDR3 bases are TGTGCCACCAGGGCGGGAGCCGCTCCAGAAGGCTACAATGAGCAGTTCTTC. It specifies CATRAGAAPEGYNEQFF.